This entry is about one T cell receptor (beta chain). This specimen comes from a study of CD8+ T cells in alopecia areata. As the sequencing template, cDNA was produced by extracting RNA and reverse transcribing it. The protocol was immunoSEQ multiplex PCR, while the TCRdb copy is restricted to in-frame clones and leaves out a portion. The sample contains about 1,400 clones, about 75% of which appear only once. Specified treatment: oral pan-JAK inhibitor, 5-10 mg twice daily. Collected material from alopecia areata patients comprised lesional scalp punch biopsies and peripheral blood. There are 12 residues in the CDR3. Trimming took 2 bases from V and 6 from J, leaving 8 bases between them. Germline V gene sequence: CDR1 WNHNN, CDR2 SYGVQD (reference sequence).

The clonotype comes from a human donor with alopecia areata. V usage is TRBV10-1 and J usage is TRBJ2-7; D uncertain. The source material was skin, sampled at week 24, from a patient treated with tofacitinib. The CDR3 bases are TGCGCCAGCAGTGAGATCGCGAGCGAGCAGTACTTC. It translates to CASSEIASEQYF.